This T cell receptor beta chain was identified during a study of blood T cells in healthy people across ages (dated by TCRdb to between 2014 and 2017). Background on the whole study: In model experiments, template switching captured about one uniquely barcoded TCR beta cDNA molecule for every two T cells. Using deep sequencing normalized with unique cDNA molecular identifiers, the study measured how TCR beta repertoire diversity changes with age. Using the same blood draw, the study looked at two additional independent replicas of 1 million unique cDNA reads for two donors, one aged 18 to 30 and the other aged 80 or older. Donors were grouped into four age groups: young (average about 15 years), middle-aged (around 39), aged (around 60) and long-lived (roughly 80).

Library creation used 5' RACE. The listed sequencing device is Illumina HiSeq 2500. A second PCR of roughly 6 to 12 cycles was run with a J-beta primer mix and a sample-barcoded 5' primer. A template-switch 5' adaptor carrying 12 random nucleotides introduced a unique molecular identifier onto each TCR beta cDNA molecule. Each sample yielded at least 2.5 million CDR3-containing paired-end reads. First-strand cDNA was synthesized from all RNA with the Mint cDNA synthesis kit, primed by a TRBC-specific oligonucleotide. Following uracil-DNA glycosylase treatment, all cDNA underwent a first 18-cycle PCR with the universal primers M1SS and BC2_uni_R. The study's processing was this. Normalization of each sample was performed by random selection of 1 million high-quality reads, each carrying a distinct molecular identifier. Reads sharing molecular identifiers were discarded rather than binned into consensus sequences. CDR3 identification, clonotype clustering and error correction used MiTCR with a Q25 quality threshold and the strictest error-elimination algorithm. A nonparametric unseen species model with Euler transformation was used to estimate a lower bound on total TCR beta diversity. TCRdb itself trimmed the public reads at Q25 with fastp, ran MiXCR and retained productive beta chains. Each entry merges the rows of one CDR3 protein and shows their most common DNA and genes. Clone size and V and J calls follow TCRdb, not the original study. Recorded for this sample are 450,000 to 650,000 distinct CDR3 sequences; approximately 25% of them occurred a single time. 8.7% of the sample belongs to the ten largest clones.

This clonotype was seen a handful of times. The clone's antigen remains unknown. No base qualities exist here, and no much larger clone lies one base off it. Systemically healthy Caucasian individuals from Russia, some 40 in total and aged about 6 to 95 years, were included as donors. Approximately 9.7 milliliters of peripheral blood were drawn from each donor into EDTA-treated Vacutainer tubes. Ficoll-Paque density-gradient centrifugation was used to isolate PBMCs, with at least 7 million obtained per sample. Trizol reagent was used to extract total RNA from the PBMCs, yielding at least 6 micrograms per sample. Naive CD45RAhigh/CD27high T cell percentages were measured by flow cytometry on a PBMC aliquot from every donor. The study at large found these results: As age increased, observed TCR beta diversity per million T cells dropped in a roughly linear way, and a significant reduction was already evident by age 40. Estimates of total diversity based on one million sequenced T cells were regarded as lower bounds and as underestimates. Because profiling used bulk unsorted PBMCs, naive and antigen-experienced compartments could not be compared conclusively. Because the CMV infection status of the donors was unknown, age-related changes in expanded clonotypes may potentially have been confounded. Compared with the aged group, the long-lived group had more naive CD4+ T cells, fewer expanded clones and increased TCR diversity, suggesting age selection. There was a strong correlation between observed TCR beta diversity and the percentage of naive T cells measured by flow cytometry.

V loses 3 bases of germline sequence and J loses 3 bases, and the interval between the two ends is 4 bases. The CDR3, cysteine through phenylalanine, is 12 amino acids long. The entry retains the CDR3 DNA only, 36 bases that are in frame from base 1. From a lookup of the germline V gene, CDR1 and CDR2 are SGHDT and YYEEEE. These data were also reused for a study on T cells of mothers and their children. As the second publication notes: Nine systemically healthy Caucasian individuals served as donors, namely three mothers together with their six children. cDNA synthesis consumed the entire amount of extracted RNA, loaded at about 1.6 ug RNA in each 15 ul reaction. Sample barcodes and 2-4 random nucleotides were added via the M1S primer in the second PCR. Each mother yielded over 10 million TCR beta CDR3 reads and each child 2.5 million to 3 million reads. In both related and unrelated pairs, thymic selection shapes the output of TCR recombination in a similar way, with inherited differences having only a minor effect. Normalized repertoire overlap was always found to be slightly, but never significantly, higher in related mother-child pairs than in unrelated mother-child pairs. No persistent microchimeric T cell clones were detected, at a sensitivity of about 100 clones per million clonotypes. To look for features that set related mother-child pairs apart from unrelated individuals, the researchers ran deep NGS to compare the TCR beta repertoires of mothers and children. Mothers averaged about 40 +/- 4 years of age and children averaged roughly 10 +/- 4 years. Libraries were sequenced on Illumina HiSeq 2000 with 100+100 nt paired-end reads after adapter ligation with NEBNext reagents. Mother and child libraries were prepared a month apart and sequenced in separate runs to prevent cross-contamination. For each donor, between about 450,000 and 2,300,000 distinct TCR beta clonotypes were identified. Naive TCR beta clonotypes were estimated from low-frequency clonotypes matched to each donor's FACS-determined naive share, without sorting.

The sequenced sample was blood. The sequence derives from a boy aged 5-17 years in good health. The rearrangement combines TRBV5-6 with TRBJ2-1, with the D gene call left open. The CDR3 protein: CASSSNYNEQFF. The DNA reads as follows: TGTGCCAGCAGCTCCAACTACAATGAGCAGTTCTTC.